The entry below describes one TCR beta chain. The data originate from a study of blood T cell repertoires in COVID-19. Study background: The United States, Italy and Spain were the sources of the acute and convalescent COVID-19 samples. PBMCs, B-cell-depleted T cells, or T cells were the source of the cDNA or gDNA that made up the material.

V lost 3 bases and J lost 6; bases outside the gene matches: 14. Germline V lookup: CDR1 SGHAT, CDR2 FQNNGV. The CDR3 totals 17 residues. Some clones are missing from TCRdb's copy, which holds only in-frame ones; the method was immunoSEQ multiplex PCR. The sample has under 250,000 clones, about 87% seen once; the top ten hold approximately 2.8%. Those enrolled, adults aged roughly 18 to 89 years, came from some 25 US areas. Donors were grouped by their self-reported clinical history. This sequence joins TRBV11-2 and TRBJ2-1; TRBD2 agrees at 7 bases. The sequence was obtained from a woman in her 30s with acute COVID-19. Sequencing was performed on PBMCs or T cells enriched from blood (not recorded which). The chain's CDR3 is CASSFYWGGTSRNEQFF. CDR3 bases: TGTGCCAGCAGCTTTTATTGGGGGGGGACCTCTCGCAATGAGCAGTTCTTC.